This record looks at one T cell receptor (beta chain) sequence and its context. Losses at the gene ends were 6 bases for V and 4 bases for J; bases not matched to a gene: 6. The CDR3 spans 14 residues. The germline V gene has CDR1 MNHEY and CDR2 SVGAGI. This entry comes from a study of shared clonotypes between healthy human individuals. Some clones are missing from TCRdb's copy, which holds only in-frame ones; the method was immunoSEQ multiplex PCR. The sample lists 850,000 to 1,200,000 clones, about 70% seen once, with approximately 1.5% in the top ten. The source material was memory CD4+ T cells sorted from blood. Noted subset: CD45RA-negative fraction. The V gene is TRBV6-5, the J gene TRBJ2-7, with TRBD1 matching over 10 bases. The TCR comes from a man aged 18 to 35 in good health. Here the CDR3 DNA reads TGTGCCAGCAGCGTGGGACAGGGGAGGTACGAGCAGTACTTC. Translated, it gives CASSVGQGRYEQYF.